Described below is a single T cell receptor beta chain sequence and its context. Its antigen has not been determined. Base qualities are missing; no much larger clone stands one base away. Participants in the prospective study were enrolled through a virtual design, were aged roughly 18 to 100 years, and lived in 24 United States geographic areas. In the prospective study, cohorts were assigned on the basis of participant-reported clinical history obtained from a screening survey and a study questionnaire. For ImmuneRACE Cohort 3, a participant was defined as recovered based on two consecutive negative NP/OP PCR tests, clearance by a healthcare professional, or resolution of symptoms. In the prospective study, whole blood, serum and a nasopharyngeal or oropharyngeal swab were collected from each participant by mobile phlebotomists. Participants in the prospective study had the option to provide additional blood draws and questionnaires over a roughly 2-month period. Before DNA extraction, blood samples from the prospective study were shipped at room temperature or frozen.

CDR1 and CDR2, per the germline V gene, are SGHTA and FQGNSA. The CDR3 measures 14 amino acids from cysteine to phenylalanine. The kept DNA is CDR3 alone, 42 bases in frame from the first base. The germline V and J ends show losses of 5 bases and 5 bases respectively, and no gene match explains 4 bases of the junction. The record originates from a study of blood T cell repertoires in COVID-19 (dated by TCRdb to 2019 to 2021). Broadly, across the study: Collaborator samples came from the United States, Italy and Spain and covered acute and convalescent phases of COVID-19. The material from the prospective study consisted of cDNA or gDNA derived from T cells, B-cell-depleted T cells, or PBMCs. Subjects who had been exposed to COVID-19, were actively infected with it, or had recovered from it provided the deeply sampled blood TCRbeta repertoires that made up the dataset. The repertoires were made available in a free public database intended to serve as a resource for research on the immune response to SARS-CoV-2. The samples were drawn from the first 160 participants of the ongoing ImmuneRACE study and from 1,200 or so subjects provided by 6 global collaborators. Sample metadata almost always included a de-identified subject ID, COVID-19 status, age in years and sex. HLA class I and class II types, where available, came from metadata supplied by the sample provider rather than from assay-based typing. Overall study outcomes, separate from this receptor: The amount of clinical and demographic metadata varied by source and participant and was provided uncurated.

The immunoSEQ Assay, a bias-controlled multiplex PCR, was used to amplify TCRbeta CDR3 regions from genomic DNA. The source study handled its data this way. Within the assay, amplification of reference gene primers was used to estimate how many nucleated cells each sample contained. To quantify the absolute abundance of each unique TCRbeta CDR3 rearrangement, sequence reads were collapsed and filtered. For each sample, productive Simpson clonality was calculated as the square root of Simpson's diversity index across productive rearrangements. Here the immuneACCESS table is served through TCRdb, limited to in-frame sequences with V and J called. Missing clones are a known gap in these copies; in checked studies unresolved V genes cover under half, and the rest lacks a known reason. V and J calls and clone size follow that table, whereas D and trimming were derived from the DNA. Within this sample are around 230,000 clones, with approximately 82% of them counted one time only. 15% of the sample comes from the top ten.

The specimen was PBMCs or T cells enriched from blood (not recorded which). The sequence was obtained from a man aged 40-50 years who had recovered from COVID-19. This chain is built from TRBV7-2 and TRBJ2-1, with 9 bases aligning to TRBD2. The nucleotide sequence is TGTGCCAGCAGCGTAAGCGGGAGGAACAATGAGCAGTTCTTC. Translated, it reads CASSVSGRNNEQFF. The reference TRBV7-2 and TRBJ2-1 proteins fill in what lies around the CDR3, so the full variable domain reads GAGVSQSPSNKVTEKGKDVELRCDPISGHTALYWYRQSLGQGLEFLIYFQGNSAPDKSGLPSDRFSAERTGGSVSTLTIQRTQQEDSAVYLCASSVSGRNNEQFFGPGTRLTVL.